This TCR beta chain is from a study of cytomegalovirus exposure and HLA in healthy donors. Study summary: Researchers previously reported finding 100 million or so unique TCR beta sequences from around 200 million T cells.

Overall study findings and caveats: Altogether, 150 to 200 TCR beta chains were recorded as cytomegalovirus-associated.

Turning to this clone: Antigen specificity is unknown.

Both 60 Vbeta primers and 13 Jbeta primers went into the PCR. Sequenced by immunoSEQ multiplex PCR; TCRdb stores in-frame clones only, minus some. The table lists roughly 130,000 clones, 60% to 80% of them singletons, with approximately 1% in the top ten. Material for sequencing was PBMCs. This clonotype originated in a man younger than 30 in good health and CMV-seronegative.

CDR3 amino acids: CASSPGNTGELFF. In DNA form, the CDR3 reads TGCGCCAGCAGCCCGGGGAACACCGGGGAGCTGTTTTTT. The chain joins TRBV5-1 to TRBJ2-2; D remains unclear. This CDR3 has 13 amino acids. The V and J ends lost 4 bases and 1 base respectively, with 5 bases between them. Germline V gene lookup returns CDR1 SGHRS and CDR2 YFSETQ.